These 24 T cell receptor beta chains share one sample of origin, sequenced in a study of cytomegalovirus exposure and HLA in healthy donors. It was with 60 Vbeta and 13 Jbeta primers that the PCR ran. Libraries were prepared by immunoSEQ multiplex PCR; TCRdb keeps only in-frame clonotypes and omits some of them. The sample has over 95,000 clones; 65% to 80% are singletons. The sample taken for sequencing was PBMCs. The source of these receptors is a middle-aged man in good health and CMV-seropositive.

The gene calls are TRBV14 and TRBJ2-3; the D gene is possibly TRBD2 (7 bases). From germline, CDR1 is SGHDN and CDR2 FVKESK. The ends were cut back, 0 bases at V and 4 bases at J, with 17 bases in the middle. This CDR3 comprises 17 residues. The CDR3 loop is CASSQDPVGGLADTQYF. DNA of the CDR3: TGTGCCAGCAGCCAAGATCCAGTGGGGGGGCTAGCAGATACGCAGTATTTT.

In regard to this clone: The junction differs from germline at one of its ends, possibly a read error. The chain couples TRBV7-7 to TRBJ2-7; 11 bases map to TRBD1. There are 14 residues in the CDR3. Germline assignment: CDR1 SSHAT and CDR2 FNYEAQ (reference sequence). The CDR3 sequence: CASSRGDRGNEQYF. The CDR3 nucleotides are TGTGCTAGCAGCAGAGGGGACAGGGGGAACGAGCAGTACTTC.

This chain uses TRBV27 with TRBJ1-1; possible D gene TRBD1, 6 bases. Germline V gene data show CDR1 as MNHEY and CDR2 as SMNVEV (reference sequence). Trimming removed 6 bases from V and 1 base from J, with 15 bases in between. The CDR3 length is 15 residues. The chain's CDR3 is CASRQQGWENTEAFF. The CDR3 nucleotides read TGTGCCAGCAGGCAACAGGGTTGGGAGAACACTGAAGCTTTCTTT.

The chain has TRBV7-3 and TRBJ2-5, with D tentatively TRBD2 (7 bases). The CDR3 has 16 amino acids. Germline CDR1 and CDR2: SGHTA and FQGTGA. V lost 1 base to trimming and J lost 2 bases, with 14 bases between them. CDR3 amino acids: CASSLNGGGRQETQYF. CDR3 sequence (DNA): TGTGCCAGCAGCTTAAATGGCGGGGGCCGGCAAGAGACCCAGTACTTC.

The rearrangement links TRBV11-2 to TRBJ2-1, with a tentative D call TRBD2 (5 bases). This CDR3 is built from 18 residues. CDR1 and CDR2 from the germline V gene are SGHAT and FQNNGV. Trimming stripped 2 bases from V and 1 base from J, with 18 bases between. CDR3 protein: CASSLIASYSSSYNEQFF. The CDR3 bases are TGTGCCAGCAGCTTAATAGCGAGTTACAGCTCTTCCTACAATGAGCAGTTCTTC.

The chain recombines TRBV27 with TRBJ1-5, with 8 bases identical to TRBD1. With 6 bases clipped from V and 5 bases from J, the junction kept 3 bases outside the gene matches. CDR3 size: 13 residues. The V gene's germline CDR1 is MNHEY and CDR2 SMNVEV (reference sequence). The CDR3 loop reads CASRGTGYQPQHF. The DNA of the CDR3 is TGTGCCAGCAGGGGGACAGGTTATCAGCCCCAGCATTTT.

V usage is TRBV6-5 and J usage is TRBJ2-7; 13 bases are shared with TRBD2. After removal of 5 bases from V and 2 bases from J, the junction contained 3 bases not matched to a gene. CDR1 is MNHEY, CDR2 SVGAGI, per germline. The CDR3 is 15 amino acids. The CDR3 here is CASSRTSGGPYEQYF. CDR3 bases: TGTGCCAGCAGTCGGACTAGCGGGGGCCCCTACGAGCAGTACTTC.

The V gene is TRBV10-3, the J gene TRBJ1-5, with D uncertain. This CDR3 has 16 amino acids. V was cut by 4 bases and J by 0 bases, with 13 bases left in between. Germline V CDR1 and CDR2: ENHRY, SYGVKD. The CDR3: CAISVGDPYSNQPQHF. The CDR3, as DNA: TGTGCCATCAGTGTGGGAGACCCATATAGCAATCAGCCCCAGCATTTT.

V and J are TRBV9 and TRBJ2-7; 14 nucleotides match TRBD2. The CDR3 consists of 16 residues. V shed 4 bases, J shed 7 bases, and the junction held 10 bases outside the gene matches. The germline gives CDR1 SGDLS, CDR2 YYNGEE. The CDR3 sequence: CASSPGLAGGFLEQYF. CDR3 nucleotides: TGTGCCAGCAGCCCTGGACTAGCGGGGGGTTTTCTGGAGCAGTACTTC.

This sequence joins TRBV6-4 and TRBJ2-2, with TRBD1 matching over 8 bases. CDR1 and CDR2 from the germline V gene are MRHNA and SNTAGT. With V trimmed by 8 bases and J by 4 bases, 3 bases remained unmatched. CDR3 length: 13 residues. The CDR3 sequence is CASGQGSTGELFF. CDR3 DNA: TGTGCCAGCGGACAGGGATCCACCGGGGAGCTGTTTTTT.

The rearrangement uses TRBV30 and TRBJ1-2; TRBD1 matches 8 bases. CDR3 length: 13 residues. Germline loops: CDR1 GTSNPN, CDR2 SVGIG (reference sequence). V lost 1 base to trimming and J lost 5 bases; unmatched junction nucleotides: 3. The CDR3: CAWSAGQGYGYTF. The CDR3 bases are TGTGCCTGGAGTGCCGGACAGGGTTATGGCTACACCTTC.

V is TRBV7-2 and J is TRBJ2-2; a possible D gene is TRBD1 (7 bases). Germline CDR1 reads SGHTA; CDR2 reads FQGNSA. This CDR3 has 15 residues. Trimming removed 5 bases from V and 1 base from J, with 11 bases in between. For the CDR3, the DNA is TGTGCCAGCAGCCCTCAGGGGGGGAACACCGGGGAGCTGTTTTTT. Encoded protein: CASSPQGGNTGELFF.

CDR3 bases: TGTGCCAGCAGCTTAGGGACTAGCGGGGCGAACACCGGGGAGCTGTTTTTT. This translates into CASSLGTSGANTGELFF. The V gene is TRBV13, the J gene TRBJ2-2, with 11 bases lining up with TRBD2. The CDR3 is 17 residues long. Germline trimming cut 0 bases from V and 0 bases from J; bases unmatched to any gene: 0. Germline loops: CDR1 PRHDT, CDR2 FYEKMQ (reference sequence).

The V gene is TRBV28, the J gene TRBJ1-1; no clear D gene. This CDR3 has 15 amino acids. Trimming left V 6 bases short and J 0 bases short, with 14 bases between. The germline gives CDR1 MDHEN, CDR2 SYDVKM. CDR3 sequence: CASSINTRMNTEAFF. In DNA, the CDR3 is TGTGCCAGCAGCATCAATACAAGAATGAACACTGAAGCTTTCTTT.

CDR3 in amino acids: CASAVGGVETQYF. CDR3 sequence (DNA): TGTGCCAGCGCGGTCGGGGGGGTGGAGACCCAGTACTTC. The chain couples TRBV6-5 to TRBJ2-5; TRBD2 matches 8 bases. V shed 8 bases and J 5 bases; nucleotides not matched to a gene: 7. The V gene's germline CDR1 is MNHEY and CDR2 SVGAGI. This CDR3 comprises 13 residues.

V gene TRBV19 combines with J gene TRBJ1-2, with D tentatively TRBD1 (6 bases). The CDR3 extends over 15 amino acids. CDR1 is LNHDA and CDR2 is SQIVND in the germline V gene (reference sequence). Trimming removed 2 bases at V and 3 bases at J, with 13 bases between. CDR3 in amino acids: CASSIFGGPDYGYTF. The CDR3 DNA sequence: TGTGCCAGTAGTATATTCGGGGGGCCGGACTATGGCTACACCTTC.

The gene calls are TRBV7-8 and TRBJ1-1; 10 positions match TRBD1. The ends lost 3 bases at V and 0 bases at J; junction bases unmatched: 4. The CDR3 loop spans 16 amino acids. Germline V lookup: CDR1 SGHVS, CDR2 FQNEAQ. This CDR3 is CASSFDRGQMNTEAFF. The CDR3, as DNA: TGTGCCAGCAGCTTCGACAGGGGGCAAATGAACACTGAAGCTTTCTTT.

The rearrangement uses TRBV19 and TRBJ1-1; TRBD1 aligns across 8 bases. This CDR3 spans 15 amino acids. The V and J ends lost 4 bases and 4 bases, in that order; junction bases with no gene match: 8. Germline V CDR1 and CDR2: LNHDA, SQIVND (reference sequence). DNA for the CDR3: TGTGCCAGTAGTAACGGAAGGACAGGGCCCACTGAAGCTTTCTTT. Protein sequence: CASSNGRTGPTEAFF.

This clone has just one count. The J gene is TRBJ2-1, the V gene TRBV14; tentative D call: TRBD1 (5 bases). Trimming cost V 4 bases and J 0 bases, with 10 bases left between them. This CDR3 spans 15 amino acids. Germline loops: CDR1 SGHDN, CDR2 FVKESK. The CDR3 here is CASSRTGNSYNEQFF. Written as DNA, the CDR3 is TGTGCCAGCAGCCGAACAGGTAACTCCTACAATGAGCAGTTCTTC.

J is TRBJ2-7 and V is TRBV6-1; 7 bases agree with TRBD1. The CDR3 loop spans 13 amino acids. The V segment lost 7 bases and the J segment 5 bases; nucleotides outside the gene matches: 8. Germline V gives CDR1 MNHNS, CDR2 SASEGT. The CDR3 DNA reads as TGTGCCAGCACCCTCTCCACAGGGGACGAGCAGTACTTC. Protein product: CASTLSTGDEQYF.

This clone showed up just a few times. The chain employs TRBV7-8 and TRBJ2-7, with TRBD2 matching 11 bases. The CDR3 is 15 residues long. The ends lost 3 bases at V and 4 bases at J; junction bases unmatched: 5. Germline CDR1 is SGHVS and CDR2 is FQNEAQ. CDR3 in DNA: TGTGCCAGCAGCTTTGTCGCTAGCGGGGGGTACGAGCAGTACTTC. Translated, it gives CASSFVASGGYEQYF.

In its sample, this clone was seen once. V gene TRBV19 combines with J gene TRBJ2-7, with a possible D match to TRBD1 (6 bases). V was cut by 4 bases and J by 6 bases, with 13 bases left in between. CDR3 length equals 13 residues. The germline V gene has CDR1 LNHDA and CDR2 SQIVND (reference sequence). The chain's CDR3 is CASSSRGSGEQYF. Written as DNA, the CDR3 is TGTGCCAGTAGTAGCAGGGGATCGGGCGAGCAGTACTTC.

This clone was observed a few times. The genes are TRBV7-3 and TRBJ2-3, with 8 bases matching TRBD2. J gave up 4 bases and V 6 bases, and 6 bases lay outside the gene matches. Per the germline V gene, CDR1 is SGHTA and CDR2 is FQGTGA. The CDR3 is made up of 14 amino acids. CDR3 DNA sequence: TGTGCCAGCAGTGTCGCGGGGGGAGCAGATACGCAGTATTTT. Protein product: CASSVAGGADTQYF.

The chain carries TRBV27 and TRBJ2-1, with a tentative D call TRBD1 (5 bases). CDR1 and CDR2 (germline): MNHEY, SMNVEV (reference sequence). The V end lost 5 bases, the J end lost 5 bases, and 16 bases lay between the germline ends. The CDR3 sequence is 15 residues long. CDR3 sequence (DNA): TGTGCCAGCAGTGCCACAGGACCGAGGAACAATGAGCAGTTCTTC. This translates into CASSATGPRNNEQFF.